These 13 T cell receptor beta chains came from one sample sequenced in a study of Ad26.COV2.S vaccination and SARS-CoV-2 variants. The protocol was immunoSEQ multiplex PCR, while the TCRdb copy is restricted to in-frame clones and leaves out a portion. Among 440,000 or so clones listed, roughly nine tenths were seen once. The treatment here: 15 to 20 received Ad26.COV2.S at low or high dose, single or two shots; roughly five received placebo; per-sample allocation not given. Sampling took place 63 days after the first vaccine or placebo injection. Sample: peripheral blood, taken in a trial of Ad26.COV2.S vaccine versus placebo. These receptors originate from a person between 18 and 59 years old who received the Ad26.COV2.S COVID-19 vaccine or a placebo.

The V gene is TRBV5-8, the J gene TRBJ1-4, with 8 bases identical to TRBD1. This CDR3 region has 14 residues. The trim removed 6 bases at V and 6 bases at J, leaving 7 bases unmatched. The germline V gene encodes CDR1 SGHTS and CDR2 YDEGEE. The CDR3 nucleotides are TGTGCCAGCACTCTTGGACAGGGTGATGAAAAACTGTTTTTT. As protein: CASTLGQGDEKLFF.

The chain links TRBV9 to TRBJ1-4; 7 bases fit TRBD1. J lost 5 bases, V lost 4 bases, and 5 bases had no gene match. In germline, CDR1 is SGDLS, CDR2 YYNGEE. The CDR3 covers 14 residues. In DNA form, the CDR3 reads TGTGCCAGCAGCACAGGGGTAGGCAATGAAAAACTGTTTTTT. Its translation: CASSTGVGNEKLFF.

The genes are TRBV7-9 and TRBJ2-7; a possible D gene is TRBD2 (7 bases). The CDR3 extends over 16 amino acids. Germline V CDR1 and CDR2: SEHNR, FQNEAQ (reference sequence). V dropped 4 bases and J dropped 4 bases, with 20 bases sitting between them. The CDR3 spells CASSSREGGLKYEQYF. For the CDR3, the DNA is TGTGCCAGCAGCTCGAGGGAGGGGGGATTAAAATACGAGCAGTACTTC.

The gene calls are TRBV5-5 and TRBJ2-2; the D is unclear. CDR1 is SGHKS and CDR2 is YYEKEE in the germline V gene (reference sequence). The CDR3 runs 16 residues. Between the trimmed V and J ends, which lost 0 bases and 4 bases, there was a span of 13 bases. CDR3: CASSLDVRSSTGELFF. CDR3 coding DNA: TGTGCCAGCAGCTTGGACGTTAGGTCGTCCACCGGGGAGCTGTTTTTT.

In this sample, this clone turned up once. The chain uses TRBV18 and TRBJ2-3; 8 nucleotides align to TRBD1. Per the germline V gene, CDR1 is KGHSH and CDR2 is LQKENI. Losses at the gene ends were 5 bases for V and 1 base for J; bases not matched to a gene: 11. The CDR3 has 17 residues. The DNA of the CDR3 is TGTGCCAGCTCAACATACACCGGGACAGGCCGCACAGATACGCAGTATTTT. It codes for CASSTYTGTGRTDTQYF.

The chain couples TRBV4-2 to TRBJ2-5; D remains ambiguous. Germline V lookup: CDR1 LGHNA, CDR2 YNFKEQ. The CDR3 extends over 14 amino acids. Trimming took 2 bases from V and 1 from J, leaving 8 bases between them. The CDR3 nucleotides are TGTGCCAGCAGCCAATTGCAGACCCAAGAGACCCAGTACTTC. Its translation is CASSQLQTQETQYF.

The chain employs TRBV5-6 and TRBJ1-2, with TRBD1 matching over 12 bases. There are 16 residues in the CDR3. CDR1 SGHDT and CDR2 YYEEEE come from the germline V gene. Losses at the gene ends were 2 bases for V and 3 bases for J; bases not matched to a gene: 5. The CDR3 region is CASSFGTGGAYYGYTF. The CDR3 DNA is TGTGCCAGCAGCTTCGGGACAGGGGGCGCTTACTATGGCTACACCTTC. The full variable domain, in which reference TRBV5-6 and TRBJ1-2 provide the parts outside the CDR3, is DAGVTQSPTHLIKTRGQQVTLRCSPKSGHDTVSWYQQALGQGPQFIFQYYEEEERQRGNFPDRFSGHQFPNYSSELNVNALLLGDSALYLCASSFGTGGAYYGYTFGSGTRLTVV.

The chain employs TRBV3-1 (or the pseudogene TRBV3-2) and TRBJ2-1; unclear D gene. Trimming removed 2 bases from V and 2 bases from J, with 7 bases in between. Germline V lookup: CDR1 LGHDT, CDR2 YNNKEL (reference sequence). The CDR3 runs 14 residues. The CDR3 DNA reads TGTGCCAGCAGCCAACGGGCTGCCTACAATGAGCAGTTCTTC. Encoded protein: CASSQRAAYNEQFF.

This chain links TRBV30 with TRBJ1-1; D call uncertain. In germline, CDR1 is GTSNPN, CDR2 SVGIG (reference sequence). V shed 0 bases and J shed 4 bases, with 6 bases lying between them. The CDR3 runs 12 residues. The CDR3 region has the DNA TGTGCCTGGAGTGTCATAGGCACTGAAGCTTTCTTT. Translating gives CAWSVIGTEAFF.

The V call is TRBV28, the J call TRBJ2-7, with D tentatively TRBD1 (6 bases). The CDR3 is 14 amino acids. The germline gives CDR1 MDHEN, CDR2 SYDVKM. V was pared by 7 bases and J by 0 bases, with 13 bases between. This CDR3 is CASIRDTDSYEQYF. The CDR3 DNA sequence: TGTGCCAGCATTCGGGACACCGACTCCTACGAGCAGTACTTC.

The chain combines TRBV28 with TRBJ2-2, with TRBD1 as a possible D gene (6 bases). Germline assignment: CDR1 MDHEN and CDR2 SYDVKM. The CDR3 is 12 amino acids. Trimming shortened V by 10 bases and J by 6 bases, and 12 bases separated the two germline ends. CDR3 region: CATQGSAGELFF. The CDR3 bases are TGTGCCACTCAGGGGTCCGCCGGGGAGCTGTTTTTT.

A single count supports this clone. The chain employs TRBV7-6 and TRBJ2-1, with a tentative D call TRBD2 (5 bases). V lost 4 bases, J lost 6 bases, and 16 bases lay in between. Germline V gives CDR1 SGHVS, CDR2 FNYEAQ. The CDR3 is 15 amino acids. The CDR3 loop reads CASSSPSSGSNEQFF. The CDR3 coding sequence is TGTGCCAGCAGCTCCCCGAGTTCGGGATCCAATGAGCAGTTCTTC.

J is TRBJ2-7 and V is TRBV28, with 7 bases fitting TRBD1. The V gene's germline CDR1 is MDHEN and CDR2 SYDVKM. The CDR3 sequence is 15 residues long. The V segment lost 1 base and the J segment 3 bases; nucleotides outside the gene matches: 6. CDR3 residues: CASSLYGTADYEQYF. The CDR3 DNA reads as TGTGCCAGCAGTTTATACGGGACAGCCGACTACGAGCAGTACTTC.